This TCR beta chain is drawn from a study of blood T cell repertoires in COVID-19. Background on the study: Nucleic acid was either cDNA or gDNA, and it came from T cells, B-cell-depleted T cells, or PBMCs.

The length of the CDR3 is 17 residues. The junction had 11 bases not matched to a gene; V was cut back by 7 bases and J by 4 bases. This clone is a singleton in its sample. Using immunoSEQ multiplex PCR, the repertoire was profiled, and TCRdb retains in-frame clones only, with some absent. The table lists over 250,000 clones, roughly nine tenths of them singletons. Donors of Cohort 3 who recovered were those that had two negative PCRs, clearance, or symptom resolution. The chain links TRBV23-1 to TRBJ2-2, with 11 bases identical to TRBD2. TRBV23-1 is designated an ORF whose function remains uncertain. This clonotype was sampled from a woman between 55 and 75 years old who had recovered from COVID-19. Sequencing used PBMCs or T cells enriched from blood (not recorded which). The DNA for the CDR3 is TGCGCCAGCACCACAACTAGCGGGAGCGAGAGCACCGGGGAGCTGTTTTTT. Protein product: CASTTTSGSESTGELFF.